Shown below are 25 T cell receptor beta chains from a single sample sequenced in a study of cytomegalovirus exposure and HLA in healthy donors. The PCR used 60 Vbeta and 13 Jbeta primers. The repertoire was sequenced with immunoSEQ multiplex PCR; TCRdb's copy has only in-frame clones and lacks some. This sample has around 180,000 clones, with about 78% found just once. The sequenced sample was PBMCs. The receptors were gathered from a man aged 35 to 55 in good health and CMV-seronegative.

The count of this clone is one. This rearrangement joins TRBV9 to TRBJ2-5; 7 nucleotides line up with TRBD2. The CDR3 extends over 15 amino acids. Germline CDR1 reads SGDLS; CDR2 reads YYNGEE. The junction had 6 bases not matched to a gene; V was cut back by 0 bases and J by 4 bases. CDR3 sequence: CASSVDPWGGETQYF. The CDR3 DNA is TGTGCCAGCAGCGTAGATCCCTGGGGGGGAGAGACCCAGTACTTC. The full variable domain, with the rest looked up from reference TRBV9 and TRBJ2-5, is DSGVTQTPKHLITATGQRVTLRCSPRSGDLSVYWYQQSLDQGLQFLIQYYNGEERAKGNILERFSAQQFPDLHSELNLSSLELGDSALYFCASSVDPWGGETQYFGPGTRLLVL.

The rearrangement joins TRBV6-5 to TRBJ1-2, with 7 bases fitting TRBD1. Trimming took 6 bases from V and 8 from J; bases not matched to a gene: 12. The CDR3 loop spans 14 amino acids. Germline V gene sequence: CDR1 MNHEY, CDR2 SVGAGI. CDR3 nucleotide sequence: TGTGCCAGCAGGCGACAGGGCGCATGGCAGGGCTACACCTTC. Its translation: CASRRQGAWQGYTF.

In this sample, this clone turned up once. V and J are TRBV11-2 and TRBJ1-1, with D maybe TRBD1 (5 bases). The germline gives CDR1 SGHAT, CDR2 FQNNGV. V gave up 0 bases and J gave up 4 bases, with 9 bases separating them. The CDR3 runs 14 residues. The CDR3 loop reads CASSLDHDSTEAFF. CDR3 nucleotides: TGTGCCAGCAGCTTAGATCATGACAGCACTGAAGCTTTCTTT. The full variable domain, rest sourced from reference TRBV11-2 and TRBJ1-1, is EAGVAQSPRYKIIEKRQSVAFWCNPISGHATLYWYQQILGQGPKLLIQFQNNGVVDDSQLPKDRFSAERLKGVDSTLKIQPAKLEDSAVYLCASSLDHDSTEAFFGQGTRLTVV.

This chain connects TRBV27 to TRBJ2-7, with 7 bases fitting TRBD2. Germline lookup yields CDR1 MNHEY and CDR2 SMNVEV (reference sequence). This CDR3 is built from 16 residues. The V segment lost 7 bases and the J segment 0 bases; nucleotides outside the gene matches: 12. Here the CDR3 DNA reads TGTGCCAGCAAATCGGGAGGCCGGAGAAACTCCTACGAGCAGTACTTC. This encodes CASKSGGRRNSYEQYF.

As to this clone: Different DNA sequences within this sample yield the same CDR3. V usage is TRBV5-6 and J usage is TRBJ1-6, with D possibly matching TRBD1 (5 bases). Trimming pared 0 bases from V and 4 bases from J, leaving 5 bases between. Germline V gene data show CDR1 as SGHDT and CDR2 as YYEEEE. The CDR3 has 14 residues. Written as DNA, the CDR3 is TGTGCCAGCAGCTTGGGACAGTATAATTCACCCCTCCACTTT. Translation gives CASSLGQYNSPLHF.

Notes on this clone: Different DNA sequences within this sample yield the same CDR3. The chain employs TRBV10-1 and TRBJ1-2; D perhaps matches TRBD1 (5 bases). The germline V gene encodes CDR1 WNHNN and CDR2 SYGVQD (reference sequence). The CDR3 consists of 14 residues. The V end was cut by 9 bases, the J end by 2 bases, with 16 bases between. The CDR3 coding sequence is TGCGCCAGTAGTATGCAGGGAATCAACTATGGCTACACCTTC. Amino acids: CASSMQGINYGYTF.

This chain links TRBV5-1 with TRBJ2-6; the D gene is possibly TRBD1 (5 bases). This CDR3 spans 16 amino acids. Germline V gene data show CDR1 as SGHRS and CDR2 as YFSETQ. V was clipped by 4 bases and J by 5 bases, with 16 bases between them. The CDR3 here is CASSPTQVRWANVLTF. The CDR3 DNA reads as TGCGCCAGCAGCCCAACACAGGTCCGATGGGCCAACGTCCTGACTTTC.

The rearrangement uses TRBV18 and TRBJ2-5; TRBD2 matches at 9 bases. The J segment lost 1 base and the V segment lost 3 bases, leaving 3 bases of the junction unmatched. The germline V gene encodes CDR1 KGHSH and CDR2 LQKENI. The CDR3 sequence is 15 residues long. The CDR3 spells CASSPVAGAQETQYF. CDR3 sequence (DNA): TGTGCCAGCTCACCCGTAGCGGGAGCCCAAGAGACCCAGTACTTC.

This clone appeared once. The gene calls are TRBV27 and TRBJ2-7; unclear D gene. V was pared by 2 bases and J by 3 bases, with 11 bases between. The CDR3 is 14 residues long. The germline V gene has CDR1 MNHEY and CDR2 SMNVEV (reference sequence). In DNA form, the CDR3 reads TGTGCCAGCAGTTTAGCGAACAGCCGCTACGAGCAGTACTTC. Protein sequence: CASSLANSRYEQYF.

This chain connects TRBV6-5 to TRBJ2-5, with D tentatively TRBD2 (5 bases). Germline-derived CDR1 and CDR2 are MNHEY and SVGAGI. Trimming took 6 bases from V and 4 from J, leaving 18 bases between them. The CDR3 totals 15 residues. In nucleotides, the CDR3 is TGTGCCAGCAGCCAATCCGGTCGAGAGGGAGAGACCCAGTACTTC. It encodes CASSQSGREGETQYF.

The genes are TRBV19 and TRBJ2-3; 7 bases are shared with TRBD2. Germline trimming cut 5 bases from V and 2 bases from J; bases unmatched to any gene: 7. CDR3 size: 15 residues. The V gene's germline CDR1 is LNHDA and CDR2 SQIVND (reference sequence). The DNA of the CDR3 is TGTGCCAGTAGTCGGGGGGAAGGATACACAGATACGCAGTATTTT. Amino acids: CASSRGEGYTDTQYF. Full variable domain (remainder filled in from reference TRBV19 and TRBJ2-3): DGGITQSPKYLFRKEGQNVTLSCEQNLNHDAMYWYRQDPGQGLRLIYYSQIVNDFQKGDIAEGYSVSREKKESFPLTVTSAQKNPTAFYLCASSRGEGYTDTQYFGPGTRLTVL.

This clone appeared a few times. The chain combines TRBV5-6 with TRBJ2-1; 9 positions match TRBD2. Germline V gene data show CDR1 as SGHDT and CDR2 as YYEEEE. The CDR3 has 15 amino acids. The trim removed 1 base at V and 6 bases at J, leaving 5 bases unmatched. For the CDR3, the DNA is TGTGCCAGCAGCTTGTTTGTACTAGCGGGCAATGAGCAGTTCTTC. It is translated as CASSLFVLAGNEQFF.

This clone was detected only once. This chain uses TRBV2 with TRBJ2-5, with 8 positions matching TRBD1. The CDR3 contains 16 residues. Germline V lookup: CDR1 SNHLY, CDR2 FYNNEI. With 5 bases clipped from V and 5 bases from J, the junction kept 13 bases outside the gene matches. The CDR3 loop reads CASSQMRTGWRETQYF. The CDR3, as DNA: TGTGCCAGCAGTCAGATGCGGACAGGGTGGAGGGAGACCCAGTACTTC.

The CDR3 spells CASSLGGDRYTF. The CDR3 DNA follows: TGTGCCAGCAGTTTGGGGGGGGATCGCTACACCTTC. This rearrangement joins TRBV6-5 to TRBJ1-2; D may be TRBD1 (5 bases). Trimming removed 4 bases from V and 9 bases from J, with 12 bases in between. CDR1 MNHEY and CDR2 SVGAGI come from the germline V gene. This CDR3 contains 12 residues.

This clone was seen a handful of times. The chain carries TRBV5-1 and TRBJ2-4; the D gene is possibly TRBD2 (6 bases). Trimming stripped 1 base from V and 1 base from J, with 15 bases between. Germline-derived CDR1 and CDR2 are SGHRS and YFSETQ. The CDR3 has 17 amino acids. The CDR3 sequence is CASSLNGGMGAKNIQYF. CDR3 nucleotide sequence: TGCGCCAGCAGCTTGAATGGCGGGATGGGGGCCAAAAACATTCAGTACTTC.

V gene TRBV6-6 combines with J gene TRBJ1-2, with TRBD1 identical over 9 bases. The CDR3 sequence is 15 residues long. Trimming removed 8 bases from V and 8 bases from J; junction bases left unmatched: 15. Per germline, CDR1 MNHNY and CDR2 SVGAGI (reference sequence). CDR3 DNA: TGTGCCAGCGGAGGGGGCTCGGGACAGGGAGTAGGCTACACCTTC. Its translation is CASGGGSGQGVGYTF.

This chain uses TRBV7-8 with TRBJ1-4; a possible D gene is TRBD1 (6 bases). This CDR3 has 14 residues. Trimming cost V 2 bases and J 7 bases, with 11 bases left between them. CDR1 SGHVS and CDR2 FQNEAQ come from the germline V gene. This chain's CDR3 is CASSLSYRAEKLFF. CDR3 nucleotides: TGTGCCAGCAGCTTAAGCTACAGGGCTGAAAAACTGTTTTTT.

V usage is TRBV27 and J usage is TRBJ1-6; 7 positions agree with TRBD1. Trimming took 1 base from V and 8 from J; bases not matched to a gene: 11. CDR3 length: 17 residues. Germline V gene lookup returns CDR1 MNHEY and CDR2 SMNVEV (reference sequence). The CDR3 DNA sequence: TGTGCCAGCAGTTTATTTCGCCCGCGGACAGGCGATTCACCCCTCCACTTT. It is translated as CASSLFRPRTGDSPLHF.

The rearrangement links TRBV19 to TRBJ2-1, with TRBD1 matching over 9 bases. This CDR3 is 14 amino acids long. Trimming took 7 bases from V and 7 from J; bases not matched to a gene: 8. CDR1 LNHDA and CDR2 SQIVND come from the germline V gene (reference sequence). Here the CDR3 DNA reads TGTGCCAGTAACCCGGGGGACAGGGTAAATGAGCAGTTCTTC. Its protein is CASNPGDRVNEQFF.

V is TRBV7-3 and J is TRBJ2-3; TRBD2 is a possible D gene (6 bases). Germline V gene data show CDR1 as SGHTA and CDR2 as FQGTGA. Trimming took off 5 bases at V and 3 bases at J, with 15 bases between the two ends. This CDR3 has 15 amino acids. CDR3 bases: TGTGCCAGCAGCCGTTTGGGGGGAACAACAGATACGCAGTATTTT. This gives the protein CASSRLGGTTDTQYF.

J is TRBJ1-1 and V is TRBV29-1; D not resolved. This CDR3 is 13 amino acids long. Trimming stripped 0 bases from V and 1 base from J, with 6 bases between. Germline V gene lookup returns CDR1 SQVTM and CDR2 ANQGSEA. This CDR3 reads CSVEENRNTEAFF. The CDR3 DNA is TGCAGCGTTGAAGAAAATAGGAACACTGAAGCTTTCTTT.

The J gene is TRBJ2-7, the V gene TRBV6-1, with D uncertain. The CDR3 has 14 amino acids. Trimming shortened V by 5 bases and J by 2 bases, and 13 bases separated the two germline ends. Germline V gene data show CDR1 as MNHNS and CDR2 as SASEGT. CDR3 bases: TGTGCCAGCAGTTCCAAGAGGCACCCCTACGAGCAGTACTTC. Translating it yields CASSSKRHPYEQYF.

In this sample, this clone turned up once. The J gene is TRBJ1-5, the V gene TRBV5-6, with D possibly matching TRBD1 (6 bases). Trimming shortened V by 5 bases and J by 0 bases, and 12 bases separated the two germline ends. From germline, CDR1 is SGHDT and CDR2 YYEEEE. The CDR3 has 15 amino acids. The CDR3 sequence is CASSLQGNSNQPQHF. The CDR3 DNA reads TGTGCCAGCAGTCTACAGGGTAATAGCAATCAGCCCCAGCATTTT.

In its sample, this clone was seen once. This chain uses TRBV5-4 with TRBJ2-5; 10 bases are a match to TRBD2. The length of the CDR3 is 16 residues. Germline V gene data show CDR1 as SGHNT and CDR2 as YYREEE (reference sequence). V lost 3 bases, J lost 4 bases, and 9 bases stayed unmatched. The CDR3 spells CASSSRSSGGTETQYF. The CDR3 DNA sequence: TGTGCCAGCAGCTCCCGGTCTAGCGGGGGTACAGAGACCCAGTACTTC.

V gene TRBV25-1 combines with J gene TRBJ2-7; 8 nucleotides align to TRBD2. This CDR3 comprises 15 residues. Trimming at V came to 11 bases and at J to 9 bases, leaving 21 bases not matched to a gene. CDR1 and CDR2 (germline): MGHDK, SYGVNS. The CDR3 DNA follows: TGTGCCCCCAGCCCCGCGGAGAGCGGGAGCGAGGGGCAGTACTTC. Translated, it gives CAPSPAESGSEGQYF.